A selection of T cell receptor beta chains follows, all from one sample in a study of blood T cell repertoires in COVID-19. Measured with immunoSEQ multiplex PCR; TCRdb has only the in-frame clones, and not every one. The table lists some 250,000 clones, more than 75% of them singletons, with 0.95% to 1% in the top ten. Sequencing was done on a sample of peripheral blood. These receptors all come from a woman in her forties who had recovered from COVID-19. Each CDR3 is given with its conserved first and last residue. A D gene is named only where the DNA matches it firmly. The size entry is marked missing in some rows and otherwise reads once, few, many or a size class.

abundance: -
j_gene: TRBJ1-4
d_gene: -
v_gene: TRBV30
CDR3nt: TGTGCCTGGAGTGTGGGGGCCATTAATGAAAAACTGTTTTTT
CDR3aa: CAWSVGAINEKLFF

abundance: -
j_gene: TRBJ2-1
d_gene: TRBD2
v_gene: TRBV9
CDR3nt: TGTGCCAGCAGCGTCTCGGGGGGGAGCTCCTACAATGAGCAGTTCTTC
CDR3aa: CASSVSGGSSYNEQFF

abundance: -
j_gene: TRBJ1-1
d_gene: TRBD1
v_gene: TRBV30
CDR3nt: TGTGCCTTCAGTACAGGGGGCGCCCAGAACACTGAAGCTTTCTTT
CDR3aa: CAFSTGGAQNTEAFF

abundance: -
j_gene: TRBJ1-6
d_gene: TRBD1
v_gene: TRBV18
CDR3nt: TGTGCCAGCTCGGACAGGGGGCTTTCACCCCTCCACTTT
CDR3aa: CASSDRGLSPLHF

abundance: -
j_gene: TRBJ1-6
d_gene: TRBD1
v_gene: TRBV5-4
CDR3nt: TGTGCCAGCACCCCGGGACAGGGGCACCCGGATTCACCCCTCCACTTT
CDR3aa: CASTPGQGHPDSPLHF

abundance: -
j_gene: TRBJ2-2
d_gene: -
v_gene: TRBV5-1
CDR3nt: TGCGCCAGCAGCCCGACTGCGAACACCGGGGAGCTGTTTTTT
CDR3aa: CASSPTANTGELFF

abundance: once
j_gene: TRBJ2-1
d_gene: TRBD2
v_gene: TRBV19
CDR3nt: TGTGCCAGTACCGCTCCGGGGACCGGGAGGCACAATGAGCAGTTCTTC
CDR3aa: CASTAPGTGRHNEQFF

abundance: few
j_gene: TRBJ1-5
d_gene: -
v_gene: TRBV7-2
CDR3nt: TGTGCCAGCAGCCCCAGACAGGCCTCGGGGCCCCAGCATTTT
CDR3aa: CASSPRQASGPQHF

abundance: -
j_gene: TRBJ1-1
d_gene: -
v_gene: TRBV6-6
CDR3nt: TGTGCCAGCAGTTACTCGGGGCAGGGCGAAGCTTTCTTT
CDR3aa: CASSYSGQGEAFF

abundance: -
j_gene: TRBJ1-5
d_gene: -
v_gene: TRBV19
CDR3nt: TGTGCCAGTAAGGCCCGACAGGCTAGCAATCAGCCCCAGCATTTT
CDR3aa: CASKARQASNQPQHF

abundance: -
j_gene: TRBJ1-4
d_gene: -
v_gene: TRBV3-1/TRBV3-2
CDR3nt: TGTGCCAGCAGCCAAAGGCACAGGTCCTCACATGAAAAACTGTTTTTT
CDR3aa: CASSQRHRSSHEKLFF

abundance: -
j_gene: TRBJ1-2
d_gene: TRBD1
v_gene: TRBV28
CDR3nt: TGTGCCAGCAGCTGGGACCCAGGGACAGGGGGCTATGGCTACACCTTC
CDR3aa: CASSWDPGTGGYGYTF

abundance: -
j_gene: TRBJ1-2
d_gene: -
v_gene: TRBV14
CDR3nt: TGTGCCAGCAGCCTCGTTCTCAACTATGGCTACACCTTC
CDR3aa: CASSLVLNYGYTF

abundance: -
j_gene: TRBJ1-1
d_gene: -
v_gene: TRBV19
CDR3nt: TGTGCCAGTAGTATAGGCAGGGCCACTGAAGCTTTCTTT
CDR3aa: CASSIGRATEAFF

abundance: -
j_gene: TRBJ2-7
d_gene: -
v_gene: TRBV20-1
CDR3nt: TGCAGTGCGGGGGGGCGCTACGAGCAGTACTTC
CDR3aa: CSAGGRYEQYF

abundance: -
j_gene: TRBJ2-5
d_gene: TRBD2
v_gene: TRBV9
CDR3nt: TGTGCCAGCAGCGTAGGGTGGGAGGGCCAGGAGACCCAGTACTTC
CDR3aa: CASSVGWEGQETQYF

abundance: -
j_gene: TRBJ2-1
d_gene: -
v_gene: TRBV5-1
CDR3nt: TGCGCCAGCAGTAGCGGCTCCTACAATGAGCAGTTCTTC
CDR3aa: CASSSGSYNEQFF

abundance: -
j_gene: TRBJ1-1
d_gene: TRBD1
v_gene: TRBV9
CDR3nt: TGTGCCAGCAGCCCCCTAACAGGGGGCTTGGGGGCTTTCTTT
CDR3aa: CASSPLTGGLGAFF

abundance: -
j_gene: TRBJ2-7
d_gene: -
v_gene: TRBV4-1
CDR3nt: TGCGCCAGCAGCCAAGCCCCGGGGTGGATCCCCTACGAGCAGTACTTC
CDR3aa: CASSQAPGWIPYEQYF

abundance: once
j_gene: TRBJ1-1
d_gene: -
v_gene: TRBV24-1
CDR3nt: TGTGCCACCAGTGACCCGACTACAGGGCCGGCTGGGGCTTTCTTT
CDR3aa: CATSDPTTGPAGAFF

abundance: -
j_gene: TRBJ2-1
d_gene: -
v_gene: TRBV6-6
CDR3nt: TGTGCCACCCACCCCCGGCGGCACAATGAGCAGTTCTTC
CDR3aa: CATHPRRHNEQFF

abundance: once
j_gene: TRBJ1-1
d_gene: -
v_gene: TRBV19
CDR3nt: TGTGCCAGTAGTCCGAGATATGAAGCTTTCTTT
CDR3aa: CASSPRYEAFF

abundance: -
j_gene: TRBJ2-2
d_gene: TRBD2
v_gene: TRBV11-2
CDR3nt: TGTGCCAGCAGAGCCCTAGCGGGAGTCGCCGGGGAGCTGTTTTTT
CDR3aa: CASRALAGVAGELFF

abundance: -
j_gene: TRBJ2-7
d_gene: -
v_gene: TRBV7-9
CDR3nt: TGTGCCAGCAGCCCCCGGCTAGCGCCTTACGAGCAGTACTTC
CDR3aa: CASSPRLAPYEQYF

abundance: -
j_gene: TRBJ2-4
d_gene: TRBD2
v_gene: TRBV7-2
CDR3nt: TGTGCCAGCAGCCCCGGACTAGCGGGGACGGGCATTCAGTACTTC
CDR3aa: CASSPGLAGTGIQYF

abundance: -
j_gene: TRBJ2-6
d_gene: -
v_gene: TRBV14
CDR3nt: TGTGCCAGCAGCCAAGATCGGCTCGCGGGCGGGGCCAACGTCCTGACTTTC
CDR3aa: CASSQDRLAGGANVLTF

abundance: -
j_gene: TRBJ1-2
d_gene: TRBD1
v_gene: TRBV7-9
CDR3nt: TGTGCCAGCAGCCCCCGGGACAGGGCTGGCTACACCTTC
CDR3aa: CASSPRDRAGYTF

abundance: -
j_gene: TRBJ2-1
d_gene: TRBD2
v_gene: TRBV6-5
CDR3nt: TGTGCCAGCAGCCCCGTGGGGACTAGCAACAATGAGCAGTTCTTC
CDR3aa: CASSPVGTSNNEQFF

abundance: -
j_gene: TRBJ1-5
d_gene: TRBD1
v_gene: TRBV19
CDR3nt: TGTGCCAGTAGTATAGATTGGGCAGGGGGGCAGCCCCAGCATTTT
CDR3aa: CASSIDWAGGQPQHF

abundance: -
j_gene: TRBJ2-3
d_gene: TRBD2
v_gene: TRBV19
CDR3nt: TGTGCCAGCCAAACTAGCGGGAGCGCCGCAGATACGCAGTATTTT
CDR3aa: CASQTSGSAADTQYF

abundance: -
j_gene: TRBJ2-2
d_gene: TRBD2
v_gene: TRBV7-3
CDR3nt: TGTGCCAGCAGCCGTTTAGCGGGAGGGCTAAAGAACACCGGGGAGCTGTTTTTT
CDR3aa: CASSRLAGGLKNTGELFF

abundance: -
j_gene: TRBJ1-1
d_gene: -
v_gene: TRBV27
CDR3nt: TGTGCCAGCAGTTTATGGGCAGAGAACACTGAAGCTTTCTTT
CDR3aa: CASSLWAENTEAFF

abundance: -
j_gene: TRBJ2-1
d_gene: TRBD2
v_gene: TRBV24-1
CDR3nt: TGTGCCACCAGTGCGACTAGCGGCCGGGGTGAGCAGTTCTTC
CDR3aa: CATSATSGRGEQFF

abundance: -
j_gene: TRBJ2-7
d_gene: -
v_gene: TRBV11-3
CDR3nt: TGTGCCAGCAGCTTAGGGGGCACCTCCTACGAGCAGTACTTC
CDR3aa: CASSLGGTSYEQYF

abundance: -
j_gene: TRBJ1-3
d_gene: TRBD1
v_gene: TRBV6-1
CDR3nt: TGTGCCAGCAGTGCGAGACAGGGGGCCCCGGAAAACTCTGGAAACACCATATATTTT
CDR3aa: CASSARQGAPENSGNTIYF

abundance: -
j_gene: TRBJ2-7
d_gene: TRBD2
v_gene: TRBV20-1
CDR3nt: TGCAGTGCTAGTGTCGCTAGCGGGAGCTACGAGCAGTACTTC
CDR3aa: CSASVASGSYEQYF

abundance: -
j_gene: TRBJ2-7
d_gene: TRBD2
v_gene: TRBV3-1/TRBV3-2
CDR3nt: TGTGCCAGCAGCCCCCGCGGGGGGCCCTCCTACGAGCAGTACTTC
CDR3aa: CASSPRGGPSYEQYF

abundance: -
j_gene: TRBJ2-7
d_gene: -
v_gene: TRBV19
CDR3nt: TGTGCCAGTAGTATTGGCGGAACCGCCTACGAGCAGTACTTC
CDR3aa: CASSIGGTAYEQYF

abundance: -
j_gene: TRBJ1-1
d_gene: TRBD1
v_gene: TRBV19
CDR3nt: TGTGCCAGTAGTATAAGGGACAGACCGAACACTGAAGCTTTCTTT
CDR3aa: CASSIRDRPNTEAFF

abundance: -
j_gene: TRBJ1-2
d_gene: -
v_gene: TRBV24-1
CDR3nt: TGTGCCACCAGTGATTTTGCCCCCGGGGGGGGACCTAACTATGGCTACACCTTC
CDR3aa: CATSDFAPGGGPNYGYTF

abundance: -
j_gene: TRBJ2-1
d_gene: TRBD2
v_gene: TRBV7-3
CDR3nt: TGTGCCAGCAGCCCAGGACTAGCGGGGAATGAGCAGTTCTTC
CDR3aa: CASSPGLAGNEQFF

abundance: -
j_gene: TRBJ1-2
d_gene: TRBD1
v_gene: TRBV7-9
CDR3nt: TGTGCCAGCAGCACAGGGGTAGAGGGCTACACCTTC
CDR3aa: CASSTGVEGYTF

abundance: -
j_gene: TRBJ1-2
d_gene: TRBD1
v_gene: TRBV7-9
CDR3nt: TGTGCCAGCAGCCGACAGGGTACTAACAGTCGTGGTGGCTACACCTTC
CDR3aa: CASSRQGTNSRGGYTF

abundance: -
j_gene: TRBJ2-5
d_gene: -
v_gene: TRBV7-7
CDR3nt: TGTGCTAGCAGCTTGTTCTCTGGGCCCCAAGAGACCCAGTACTTC
CDR3aa: CASSLFSGPQETQYF

abundance: -
j_gene: TRBJ2-1
d_gene: TRBD2
v_gene: TRBV5-1
CDR3nt: TGCGCCAGCAGCCCCCAGGGACTAGCGGAGCGGGGCACCTACAATGAGCAGTTCTTC
CDR3aa: CASSPQGLAERGTYNEQFF

abundance: -
j_gene: TRBJ2-6
d_gene: -
v_gene: TRBV2
CDR3nt: TGTGCCGCCAGGGCTGGGGCCAACGTCCTGACTTTC
CDR3aa: CAARAGANVLTF

abundance: -
j_gene: TRBJ2-7
d_gene: -
v_gene: TRBV6-2/TRBV6-3
CDR3nt: TGTGCCAGCAGTTACGGGGCTAGGAGCTCCTACGAGCAGTACTTC
CDR3aa: CASSYGARSSYEQYF

abundance: -
j_gene: TRBJ1-1
d_gene: -
v_gene: TRBV7-9
CDR3nt: TGTGCCAGCAGCTTAGGCAAGGGCCCCGGGGGGTTT
CDR3aa: CASSLGKGPGGF

abundance: -
j_gene: TRBJ1-3
d_gene: TRBD1
v_gene: TRBV27
CDR3nt: TGTGCCAGCAGTTTATCGGGACAGCCCTACTCTGGAAACACCATATATTTT
CDR3aa: CASSLSGQPYSGNTIYF

abundance: -
j_gene: TRBJ2-3
d_gene: -
v_gene: TRBV4-3
CDR3nt: TGCGCCAGCAGCCACAAAGAGGGTACAAGGCAGTATTTT
CDR3aa: CASSHKEGTRQYF

abundance: few
j_gene: TRBJ2-7
d_gene: -
v_gene: TRBV6-6
CDR3nt: TGTGCCAGCAGCGTTGGGCCCGAGCAGTACTTC
CDR3aa: CASSVGPEQYF

abundance: -
j_gene: TRBJ2-3
d_gene: TRBD2
v_gene: TRBV29-1
CDR3nt: TGCAGCGCCGAAGCGGGGATCGGCTCAGATACGCAGTATTTT
CDR3aa: CSAEAGIGSDTQYF

abundance: -
j_gene: TRBJ2-7
d_gene: TRBD2
v_gene: TRBV9
CDR3nt: TGTGCCAGCAGCGTAGGGGAGCGGGAGGTGTACGAGCAGTACTTC
CDR3aa: CASSVGEREVYEQYF

abundance: -
j_gene: TRBJ2-1
d_gene: TRBD2
v_gene: TRBV5-8
CDR3nt: TGTGCCAGCAGCTTGATAGGACTAGCGGGTTACAATGAGCAGTTCTTC
CDR3aa: CASSLIGLAGYNEQFF